This record covers a single TCR beta chain. This record belongs to a study of blood T cell repertoires in COVID-19. The authors' processing: Amplification from reference gene primers served as the basis for estimated nucleated cell counts. Assay: immunoSEQ multiplex PCR; the TCRdb copy retains only in-frame clones and omits some. The DNA was the basis for D and trimming; V, J and clone size are from that table. The profile covers about 250,000 clones, with 75% to 85% appearing a single time and 4% to 6% taken by the ten largest. Germline CDR1 and CDR2: MNHEY and SVGEGT. The CDR3 totals 15 residues. V dropped 5 bases and J dropped 1 base, with 14 bases sitting between them.

Sequenced: peripheral blood. The chain carries TRBV6-2 or TRBV6-3 and TRBJ1-1, with D possibly matching TRBD1 (5 bases). The receptor comes from a man in his fifties or sixties with active or convalescent COVID-19. CDR3 DNA: TGTGCCAGCAGTCCCGGGGGACGGCCGAACACTGAAGCTTTCTTT. Translation: CASSPGGRPNTEAFF.